These 23 T cell receptor beta chains originate from one sample sequenced in a study of early T cells in non-severe SARS-CoV-2 infection. TCRdb called the 5' RACE reads again in MiXCR, with one record for every CDR3 protein. Among tens of thousands of distinct CDR3 sequences, 8% to 13% were seen once, and the ten largest hold around 4.4%. Material: whole blood. The receptor set was obtained from an adult who was a healthcare worker with PCR-confirmed SARS-CoV-2 infection or an uninfected control (not recorded which).

This clonotype was counted ten times or more. The J gene is TRBJ2-3, the V gene TRBV29-1; D call uncertain. The CDR3 contains 10 residues. CDR1 and CDR2 (germline): SQVTM, ANQGSEA. V lost 4 bases and J lost 3, with 2 bases in between. The CDR3 coding sequence is TGCAGCGTTGTAACAGATACGCAGTATTTT. Translating gives CSVVTDTQYF.

This clonotype was counted at least ten times. The rearrangement uses TRBV7-6 and TRBJ2-1; 8 nucleotides match TRBD2. Germline V gene lookup returns CDR1 SGHVS and CDR2 FNYEAQ. Germline trimming cut 4 bases from V and 8 bases from J; bases unmatched to any gene: 19. CDR3 length equals 18 residues. For the CDR3, the DNA is TGTGCCAGCAGCTCCGAAATACCTTCAGCGGGAGTATCGGATGAGCAGTTCTTC. Amino acids: CASSSEIPSAGVSDEQFF.

In its sample, this clonotype was seen a few times. This chain uses TRBV12-5 with TRBJ2-7; TRBD1 matches at 10 bases. Germline CDR1 and CDR2: LGHNT and FRNRAP. This CDR3 is built from 16 residues. V shed 2 bases, J shed 9 bases, and the junction held 13 bases outside the gene matches. The CDR3 DNA sequence: TGTGCTAGTGGTTTGATGACCCTGGGACAGGGGAATGTGCAGTACTTC. It codes for CASGLMTLGQGNVQYF.

V and J are TRBV7-2 and TRBJ2-7; 11 bases are a match to TRBD1. The length of the CDR3 is 16 residues. With 5 bases clipped from V and 7 bases from J, the junction kept 13 bases outside the gene matches. Per germline, CDR1 SGHTA and CDR2 FQGNSA. CDR3 sequence (DNA): TGTGCCAGCAGCCCCACCCGGGACAGGGGGTCGAATGAGCAGTACTTC. Translated, it gives CASSPTRDRGSNEQYF. Full variable domain (remainder filled in from reference TRBV7-2 and TRBJ2-7): GAGVSQSPSNKVTEKGKDVELRCDPISGHTALYWYRQSLGQGLEFLIYFQGNSAPDKSGLPSDRFSAERTGGSVSTLTIQRTQQEDSAVYLCASSPTRDRGSNEQYFGPGTRLTVT.

On this clonotype itself: An end of the junction differs from the germline gene, which may be a read error. V is TRBV20-1 and J is TRBJ1-4; D gene ambiguous. CDR3 length equals 10 residues. Germline lookup yields CDR1 DFQATT and CDR2 SNEGSKA (reference sequence). In DNA, the CDR3 is TGCAGTGCCTGGAAGGAGGGCAGTAATTTT. This translates into CSAWKEGSNF.

In this sample, this clonotype turned up many times. The chain has TRBV28 and TRBJ1-5; D remains ambiguous. The CDR3 is 16 amino acids. The germline V gene has CDR1 MDHEN and CDR2 SYDVKM. Trimming pared 7 bases from V and 2 bases from J, leaving 18 bases between. The CDR3 DNA sequence: TGTGCCAGCACCACGCTATCGGGGATTGGCAATCAGCCCCAGCATTTT. Protein product: CASTTLSGIGNQPQHF. Complete variable domain (other parts from reference TRBV28 and TRBJ1-5): DVKVTQSSRYLVKRTGEKVFLECVQDMDHENMFWYRQDPGLGLRLIYFSYDVKMKEKGDIPEGYSVSREKKERFSLILESASTNQTSMYLCASTTLSGIGNQPQHFGDGTRLSIL.

This rearrangement joins TRBV29-1 to TRBJ2-7, with D tentatively TRBD1 (6 bases). Looked up from germline, CDR1 is SQVTM and CDR2 is ANQGSEA. The CDR3 has 13 amino acids. Trimming took off 6 bases at V and 2 bases at J, with 14 bases between the two ends. The CDR3 spells CSVIRDTPYEQYF. Here the CDR3 DNA reads TGCAGCGTGATCCGGGACACCCCCTACGAGCAGTACTTC.

This clonotype has at least ten counts. The chain links TRBV12-3 or TRBV12-4 to TRBJ1-1; maybe TRBD1 (6 bases). V was trimmed by 7 bases and J by 6 bases, leaving 15 bases between them. The CDR3 covers 13 residues. CDR3 protein: CASNQQGLPEAFF. The CDR3 coding sequence is TGTGCCAGCAACCAACAGGGACTACCTGAAGCTTTCTTT.

This clonotype was observed a few times. The CDR3 DNA reads as TGTGCCAGCAGCGAGTGGGAAGAGACCCAGTACTTC. Encoded protein: CASSEWEETQYF. The gene calls are TRBV5-6 and TRBJ2-5, with D uncertain. V was clipped by 4 bases and J by 3 bases, with 7 bases between them. Germline CDR1 reads SGHDT; CDR2 reads YYEEEE. The CDR3 loop spans 12 amino acids. The variable domain in full, completed from reference TRBV5-6 and TRBJ2-5, reads DAGVTQSPTHLIKTRGQQVTLRCSPKSGHDTVSWYQQALGQGPQFIFQYYEEEERQRGNFPDRFSGHQFPNYSSELNVNALLLGDSALYLCASSEWEETQYFGPGTRLLVL.

This clonotype was counted between two and nine times. The V gene is TRBV6-1, the J gene TRBJ2-1; TRBD1 is a possible D gene (5 bases). Trimming stripped 5 bases from V and 8 bases from J, with 10 bases between. The CDR3 runs 12 residues. The germline gives CDR1 MNHNS, CDR2 SASEGT. The CDR3 DNA reads as TGTGCCAGCAGTCCGCAGGGATATGAGCAGTTCTTC. Protein product: CASSPQGYEQFF.

This clonotype was picked up a small number of times. V gene TRBV5-4 combines with J gene TRBJ1-2; D call uncertain. The CDR3 loop spans 12 amino acids. Germline loops: CDR1 SGHNT, CDR2 YYREEE (reference sequence). Trimming shortened V by 1 base and J by 13 bases, and 14 bases separated the two germline ends. The CDR3: CASSLSLDAVTF. The CDR3 DNA sequence: TGTGCCAGCAGCTTGAGTCTCGACGCCGTCACCTTC. Combining the CDR3 with reference TRBV5-4 and TRBJ1-2 gives the whole variable domain ETGVTQSPTHLIKTRGQQVTLRCSSQSGHNTVSWYQQALGQGPQFIFQYYREEENGRGNFPPRFSGLQFPNYSSELNVNALELDDSALYLCASSLSLDAVTFGSGTRLTVV.

The chain combines TRBV29-1 with TRBJ1-1; no reliable D call. The V end was cut by 1 base, the J end by 2 bases, with 8 bases between. CDR1 is SQVTM and CDR2 is ANQGSEA in the germline V gene. This CDR3 region has 13 residues. CDR3: CSVEGRRNTEAFF. The CDR3 nucleotides are TGCAGCGTTGAAGGGCGGCGAAACACTGAAGCTTTCTTT.

Only a few counts were recorded for this clonotype. For the CDR3, the DNA is TGCAGTGCTAGTAATAGGCTCGATCCAATCTACACCTTC. Protein sequence: CSASNRLDPIYTF. The chain combines TRBV20-1 with TRBJ1-2; unclear D gene. CDR1 and CDR2 from the germline V gene are DFQATT and SNEGSKA (reference sequence). The ends were cut back, 3 bases at V and 10 bases at J, with 18 bases in the middle. CDR3 length: 13 amino acids.

The chain joins TRBV7-9 to TRBJ2-3, with D hard to call. Germline CDR1 SEHNR, CDR2 FQNEAQ (reference sequence). V was clipped by 6 bases and J by 6 bases, with 16 bases between them. The CDR3 length is 14 residues. The CDR3 loop reads CASRRLQVSDTQYF. The CDR3, as DNA: TGTGCCAGCAGGCGACTTCAGGTCTCGGATACGCAGTATTTT.

This clonotype has a count of ten or more. This rearrangement joins TRBV7-2 to TRBJ2-3; D tentatively fits TRBD1 or TRBD2 (5 bases each). This CDR3 comprises 16 residues. V was cut by 5 bases and J by 0 bases, with 15 bases left in between. Germline CDR1 and CDR2: SGHTA and FQGNSA. The CDR3 reads CASSRRQRTSTDTQYF. The CDR3 DNA reads as TGTGCCAGCAGCCGAAGACAGCGGACTAGCACAGATACGCAGTATTTT.

This clonotype was seen at least ten times. V is TRBV18 and J is TRBJ1-5; D remains ambiguous. The CDR3 length is 15 residues. Trimming removed 6 bases at V and 6 bases at J, with 18 bases between. The germline V gene encodes CDR1 KGHSH and CDR2 LQKENI. For the CDR3, the DNA is TGTGCCAGCTCCGGACCTATGGCCCCGGGTCAGCCCCAGCATTTT. This encodes CASSGPMAPGQPQHF.

The chain joins TRBV20-1 to TRBJ1-5; 7 bases are a match to TRBD1. The length of the CDR3 is 14 residues. V lost 6 bases and J lost 1; bases outside the gene matches: 6. Germline V gene sequence: CDR1 DFQATT, CDR2 SNEGSKA (reference sequence). CDR3 DNA: TGCAGTGCCTCGCCGGGACAGAGCAATCAGCCCCAGCATTTT. Amino acid sequence: CSASPGQSNQPQHF.

This clonotype was recorded many times. This sequence joins TRBV4-2 and TRBJ1-1; D is unresolved. The germline CDR1 and CDR2 sequences are LGHNA and YNFKEQ. The germline V and J ends were trimmed by 1 base and 5 bases, with 8 bases remaining between them. This CDR3 spans 13 amino acids. CDR3: CASSQVEGTEAFF. The CDR3 bases are TGTGCCAGCAGCCAAGTCGAAGGGACTGAAGCTTTCTTT.

The rearrangement uses TRBV5-1 and TRBJ2-5; D ambiguous. The CDR3 length is 14 residues. Per the germline V gene, CDR1 is SGHRS and CDR2 is YFSETQ. Trimming removed 2 bases at V and 3 bases at J, with 11 bases between. CDR3 DNA: TGCGCCAGCAGCTTCCCCGGCCTAAAAGAGACCCAGTACTTC. Encoded protein: CASSFPGLKETQYF.

This rearrangement joins TRBV2 to TRBJ2-1, with D unclear. CDR3 length: 14 residues. V was cut by 5 bases and J by 0 bases, with 8 bases left in between. Per germline, CDR1 SNHLY and CDR2 FYNNEI. The CDR3 coding sequence is TGTGCCAGCAGTTGGGCTAGCTCCTACAATGAGCAGTTCTTC. Protein product: CASSWASSYNEQFF.

This clonotype showed up many times. CDR3 DNA: TGTGCCAGTAGTTCACCCGACTCGACTAATGAAAAACTGTTTTTT. As protein: CASSSPDSTNEKLFF. V usage is TRBV19 and J usage is TRBJ1-4; no clear D. This CDR3 is built from 15 residues. With 5 bases removed from V and 2 bases from J, the gap between germline ends came to 12 bases. Germline V gene data show CDR1 as LNHDA and CDR2 as SQIVND (reference sequence).

This clonotype was seen more than once but under ten times. The chain's CDR3 is CASSYGRNTEAFF. CDR3 nucleotides: TGTGCCAGCAGCTATGGACGGAACACTGAAGCTTTCTTT. The chain employs TRBV11-3 and TRBJ1-1; no clear D. The CDR3 loop spans 13 amino acids. Trimming stripped 4 bases from V and 1 base from J, with 7 bases between. Germline assignment: CDR1 SGHNT and CDR2 YENEEA.

This clonotype appeared many times. The CDR3 DNA is TGTGCCAGCAGCTGGTCTCCTTACTCTGGAAACACCATATATTTT. This sequence encodes CASSWSPYSGNTIYF. The J gene is TRBJ1-3, the V gene TRBV5-5, with D uncertain. The CDR3 contains 15 residues. Germline V gene lookup returns CDR1 SGHKS and CDR2 YYEKEE (reference sequence). V shed 3 bases and J shed 0 bases, with 10 bases lying between them.